This T cell receptor beta chain was captured by sequencing in a study of T cell repertoires in cytomegalovirus infection. Study-level information: HLA-B-restricted CMV epitopes that are well studied, plus recently identified HLA-C-restricted ones, were used by the study.

A note on this clonotype: Its antigen is currently unknown.

Looked up from germline, CDR1 is MNHNS and CDR2 is SASEGT. The CDR3 covers 17 residues. V lost 5 bases, J lost 8 bases, and 20 bases stayed unmatched. Study results and caveats: Carriers of CMV plus the relevant HLA were identified by cumulative public TCR beta family frequency. Clonotypes of TCR beta that were HLA-C-restricted and CMV-specific dominated the ex vivo response.

TCRdb used MiXCR to reprocess the reads, holding one entry per CDR3 protein. The top ten clones hold 43% of a sample with about 470,000 distinct CDR3 sequences, 40% to 50% of them seen once. This TCR was sampled from a human donor in good health (CMV status not recorded). Some clones in this sample may be carry-over from other donors' samples. J is TRBJ1-2 and V is TRBV6-1; TRBD1 aligns across 7 bases. The sample consisted of cultured PBMCs, taken from culture after CMV antigen stimulation. The CDR3 is CASSTRTWTGPLRGYTF. The CDR3 DNA reads TGTGCCAGCAGTACACGGACATGGACAGGTCCTCTTAGAGGCTACACCTTC.